Sequencing of this T cell receptor (beta chain) was carried out in a study of Ad26.COV2.S vaccination and SARS-CoV-2 variants. Across the whole study: Dosing was one shot or two shots 56 days apart. Points from the study as a whole: Measurement of non-spike TCR breadth gave similar results in vaccine and placebo recipients. It was reported that spike-specific CD8+ and CD4+ T cell responses were substantially broad after vaccination.

This table comes from immunoSEQ multiplex PCR, and its TCRdb copy is limited to in-frame clones, with some not included. The table includes fewer than 300,000 clones, roughly 86% detected once. The treatment: 19 received Ad26.COV2.S at low or high dose, single or two shots; 5 received placebo; per-sample allocation not given. Sampling took place 63 days after the first vaccine or placebo injection. Deletions cut 0 bases from V and 3 bases from J, with 12 bases between. CDR3 length: 15 residues. CDR1 is LGHNA, CDR2 YSLEER, per germline. Points on this clone: Antigen specificity is unknown.

V usage is TRBV4-3 and J usage is TRBJ2-7; D gene unclear. The TCR originated in a person between 18 and 65 years old who received the Ad26.COV2.S COVID-19 vaccine or a placebo. Specimen: peripheral blood, collected in a trial of Ad26.COV2.S vaccine versus placebo. CDR3 sequence: CASSQDRSSDYEQYF. CDR3 DNA sequence: TGCGCCAGCAGCCAAGATAGAAGCTCGGACTACGAGCAGTACTTC.